Listed below are T cell receptor beta chains from one sample, sequenced in a study of blood T cell repertoires in COVID-19. Generated by immunoSEQ multiplex PCR, the TCRdb table keeps only in-frame clones and is missing some. The sample has some 190,000 clones, 75% to 90% seen once; the top ten hold approximately 1.1%. The sequencing sample was made of peripheral blood. Receptor source: a man aged 25-40 years with acute or convalescent COVID-19. Both conserved end residues are part of each CDR3. Each record gives: V gene, clone size, J gene, D gene, CDR3 protein, CDR3 DNA. D genes are given only for firm matches. Clone size, where shown, is once, few, many, or a class for clones that have expanded.

V gene: TRBV4-2
clone size: NA
J gene: TRBJ2-1
D gene: NA
CDR3 protein: CASSQDLLLAGHYNEQFF
CDR3 DNA: TGTGCCAGCAGCCAAGATCTCCTCCTGGCGGGGCATTACAATGAGCAGTTCTTC

V gene: TRBV5-6
clone size: once
J gene: TRBJ1-3
D gene: NA
CDR3 protein: CASSLGAGSGNTIYF
CDR3 DNA: TGTGCCAGCAGCTTGGGCGCAGGGTCTGGAAACACCATATATTTT

V gene: TRBV9
clone size: NA
J gene: TRBJ2-3
D gene: TRBD2
CDR3 protein: CASSALLAEYTDTQYF
CDR3 DNA: TGTGCCAGCAGCGCCTTACTAGCGGAGTACACAGATACGCAGTATTTT

V gene: TRBV14
clone size: once
J gene: TRBJ1-6
D gene: NA
CDR3 protein: CASSRLDIDNSPLHF
CDR3 DNA: TGTGCCAGCAGCCGCTTGGACATAGATAATTCACCCCTCCACTTT

V gene: TRBV10-3
clone size: NA
J gene: TRBJ1-5
D gene: TRBD1
CDR3 protein: CATNPGGQPQHF
CDR3 DNA: TGTGCCACCAACCCAGGGGGGCAGCCCCAGCATTTT

V gene: TRBV4-1
clone size: NA
J gene: TRBJ2-7
D gene: NA
CDR3 protein: CASSQDPTIGHEQYF
CDR3 DNA: TGCGCCAGCAGCCAAGACCCGACTATTGGCCACGAGCAGTACTTC

V gene: TRBV28
clone size: NA
J gene: TRBJ2-3
D gene: NA
CDR3 protein: CASSPQDTDTQYF
CDR3 DNA: TGTGCCAGCAGTCCACAGGACACAGATACGCAGTATTTT

V gene: TRBV12-3/TRBV12-4
clone size: NA
J gene: TRBJ1-2
D gene: NA
CDR3 protein: CASGRDGYGYTF
CDR3 DNA: TGTGCCAGCGGGAGGGATGGCTATGGCTACACCTTC

V gene: TRBV28
clone size: NA
J gene: TRBJ1-3
D gene: NA
CDR3 protein: CASSPSRFPSGNTIYF
CDR3 DNA: TGTGCCAGCAGTCCCTCCCGTTTCCCCTCTGGAAACACCATATATTTT

V gene: TRBV18
clone size: NA
J gene: TRBJ1-5
D gene: NA
CDR3 protein: CASSDSYSNQPQHF
CDR3 DNA: TGTGCCAGCTCAGACAGTTATAGCAATCAGCCCCAGCATTTT

V gene: TRBV29-1
clone size: NA
J gene: TRBJ2-1
D gene: NA
CDR3 protein: CSVEFAADYNEQFF
CDR3 DNA: TGCAGCGTTGAGTTTGCGGCGGACTACAATGAGCAGTTCTTC

V gene: TRBV4-1
clone size: NA
J gene: TRBJ2-3
D gene: TRBD2
CDR3 protein: CASSIPGTSGSTQYF
CDR3 DNA: TGCGCCAGCAGCATACCTGGGACTAGCGGGTCAACGCAGTATTTT

V gene: TRBV11-3
clone size: NA
J gene: TRBJ1-3
D gene: NA
CDR3 protein: CASSFGSSGNTIYF
CDR3 DNA: TGTGCCAGCAGCTTTGGGAGCTCTGGAAACACCATATATTTT

V gene: TRBV6-5
clone size: NA
J gene: TRBJ1-4
D gene: NA
CDR3 protein: CASVRTVNEKLFF
CDR3 DNA: TGTGCCAGTGTAAGGACAGTTAATGAAAAACTGTTTTTT

V gene: TRBV27
clone size: NA
J gene: TRBJ2-2
D gene: TRBD1
CDR3 protein: CASILQGANTGELFF
CDR3 DNA: TGTGCCAGTATTTTGCAGGGGGCGAACACCGGGGAGCTGTTTTTT

V gene: TRBV2
clone size: NA
J gene: TRBJ1-6
D gene: NA
CDR3 protein: CASAGPPSPLHF
CDR3 DNA: TGTGCAAGCGCAGGGCCCCCTTCACCCCTCCACTTT

V gene: TRBV4-2
clone size: NA
J gene: TRBJ2-1
D gene: TRBD2
CDR3 protein: CASSQGSKREPIINEQFF
CDR3 DNA: TGTGCCAGCAGCCAAGGATCCAAGCGGGAGCCTATTATAAATGAGCAGTTCTTC

V gene: TRBV7-8
clone size: few
J gene: TRBJ2-6
D gene: NA
CDR3 protein: CASSSPSSAVSGANVLTF
CDR3 DNA: TGTGCCAGCAGCTCCCCGTCTAGCGCCGTCTCTGGGGCCAACGTCCTGACTTTC

V gene: TRBV18
clone size: NA
J gene: TRBJ1-5
D gene: TRBD1
CDR3 protein: CASSPGQGTGQPQHF
CDR3 DNA: TGTGCCAGCTCACCGGGACAGGGGACTGGACAGCCCCAGCATTTT

V gene: TRBV27
clone size: NA
J gene: TRBJ1-1
D gene: TRBD1
CDR3 protein: CASSLRGLSNTEAFF
CDR3 DNA: TGTGCCAGCAGCCTCAGGGGGCTAAGCAACACTGAAGCTTTCTTT

V gene: TRBV9
clone size: NA
J gene: TRBJ1-1
D gene: TRBD1
CDR3 protein: CASSGWTGEAFF
CDR3 DNA: TGTGCCAGCAGCGGATGGACAGGGGAAGCTTTCTTT

V gene: TRBV19
clone size: NA
J gene: TRBJ1-4
D gene: TRBD1
CDR3 protein: CASSTLTGGGEKLFF
CDR3 DNA: TGTGCCAGTAGTACACTAACAGGGGGCGGTGAAAAACTGTTTTTT

V gene: TRBV1
clone size: NA
J gene: TRBJ2-3
D gene: NA
CDR3 protein: CTSSHIGTGSPGSTDTQYF
CDR3 DNA: TGCACCAGCAGCCACATTGGGACAGGGAGTCCGGGTTCCACAGATACGCAGTATTTT

V gene: TRBV19
clone size: NA
J gene: TRBJ2-3
D gene: TRBD1
CDR3 protein: CASSIGATGSLLDTQYF
CDR3 DNA: TGTGCCAGTAGTATTGGGGCGACAGGGTCCCTCCTTGATACGCAGTATTTT

V gene: TRBV6-1
clone size: few
J gene: TRBJ2-7
D gene: NA
CDR3 protein: CATHLSSRSSYEQYF
CDR3 DNA: TGTGCCACCCATCTCTCTAGTCGCAGCTCCTACGAGCAGTACTTC

V gene: TRBV24-1
clone size: NA
J gene: TRBJ2-1
D gene: TRBD1
CDR3 protein: CATGGTGRVREQFF
CDR3 DNA: TGTGCCACGGGGGGGACAGGGAGGGTCAGGGAGCAGTTCTTC

V gene: TRBV5-6
clone size: NA
J gene: TRBJ1-2
D gene: TRBD1
CDR3 protein: CASSFSQGAGYGYTF
CDR3 DNA: TGTGCCAGCAGCTTTTCACAGGGGGCGGGCTATGGCTACACCTTC

V gene: TRBV27
clone size: NA
J gene: TRBJ1-6
D gene: NA
CDR3 protein: CASSRAGTLNSPLHF
CDR3 DNA: TGTGCCAGCAGTCGAGCGGGTACGCTGAATTCACCCCTCCACTTT

V gene: TRBV4-1
clone size: NA
J gene: TRBJ1-3
D gene: TRBD1
CDR3 protein: CASSRQGQKFGNTIYF
CDR3 DNA: TGCGCCAGCAGCCGGCAGGGACAGAAGTTTGGAAACACCATATATTTT

V gene: TRBV18
clone size: NA
J gene: TRBJ1-1
D gene: NA
CDR3 protein: CASSPRARDTNTEAFF
CDR3 DNA: TGTGCCAGCTCACCACGGGCCAGGGACACGAACACTGAAGCTTTCTTT

V gene: TRBV25-1
clone size: NA
J gene: TRBJ2-7
D gene: TRBD2
CDR3 protein: CASSELGGGANEQYF
CDR3 DNA: TGTGCCAGCAGTGAATTGGGCGGGGGGGCGAATGAGCAGTACTTC

V gene: TRBV7-8
clone size: NA
J gene: TRBJ2-2
D gene: TRBD2
CDR3 protein: CASRRLAGGPLSGELFF
CDR3 DNA: TGTGCCAGCAGGAGATTAGCGGGGGGGCCTTTATCCGGGGAGCTGTTTTTT

V gene: TRBV27
clone size: NA
J gene: TRBJ2-7
D gene: NA
CDR3 protein: CGGQQEEQYF
CDR3 DNA: TGTGGAGGACAGCAGGAGGAGCAGTACTTC

V gene: TRBV7-6
clone size: NA
J gene: TRBJ1-1
D gene: NA
CDR3 protein: CASSLDERWGPGVTEAFF
CDR3 DNA: TGTGCCAGCAGCTTAGATGAAAGGTGGGGGCCTGGGGTGACTGAAGCTTTCTTT

V gene: TRBV27
clone size: NA
J gene: TRBJ1-6
D gene: TRBD1
CDR3 protein: CASSVRTGSSPLHF
CDR3 DNA: TGTGCCAGCAGTGTAAGGACAGGGAGTTCACCCCTCCACTTT

V gene: TRBV9
clone size: NA
J gene: TRBJ2-6
D gene: TRBD1
CDR3 protein: CASSVVPLTGAGANVLTF
CDR3 DNA: TGTGCCAGCAGCGTAGTCCCCCTGACAGGGGCTGGGGCCAACGTCCTGACTTTC

V gene: TRBV30
clone size: NA
J gene: TRBJ2-5
D gene: NA
CDR3 protein: CAWRSWETQYF
CDR3 DNA: TGTGCCTGGAGGAGTTGGGAGACCCAGTACTTC

V gene: TRBV28
clone size: NA
J gene: TRBJ1-5
D gene: NA
CDR3 protein: CASSLSSGYNQPQHF
CDR3 DNA: TGTGCCAGCAGTTTAAGTTCCGGGTATAATCAGCCCCAGCATTTT

V gene: TRBV10-3
clone size: NA
J gene: TRBJ2-3
D gene: TRBD2
CDR3 protein: CAISVAGGDTQYF
CDR3 DNA: TGTGCCATCAGTGTAGCGGGAGGAGATACGCAGTATTTT

V gene: TRBV5-1
clone size: NA
J gene: TRBJ1-2
D gene: NA
CDR3 protein: CASSFDSNYGYTF
CDR3 DNA: TGCGCCAGCAGCTTCGACAGCAACTATGGCTACACCTTC